A single sample gave rise to the 30 T cell receptor beta chains below, sequenced in a study of blood T cell repertoires in COVID-19. The table came from immunoSEQ multiplex PCR; TCRdb's copy has only in-frame clones and leaves some out. The table includes fewer than 250,000 clones, more than 75% detected once. The sequencing sample was made of peripheral blood. The source is a human donor in a cohort sampled during active COVID-19.

The rearrangement joins TRBV7-2 to TRBJ2-7; D gene ambiguous. With 5 bases removed from V and 4 bases from J, the gap between germline ends came to 24 bases. The germline V gene encodes CDR1 SGHTA and CDR2 FQGNSA. The CDR3 has 17 residues. The CDR3 bases are TGTGCCAGCAGCCCCCCGGCCGGGTCCAATGAGATGTACGAGCAGTACTTC. It yields the protein CASSPPAGSNEMYEQYF.

V gene TRBV7-9 combines with J gene TRBJ1-2, with D uncertain. The CDR3 runs 12 residues. The V and J ends lost 3 bases and 2 bases respectively, with 4 bases between them. Germline values: CDR1 SEHNR, CDR2 FQNEAQ (reference sequence). The CDR3 nucleotides are TGTGCCAGCAGCTTTTCAAACTATGGCTACACCTTC. It encodes CASSFSNYGYTF.

The chain combines TRBV18 with TRBJ2-7; 11 bases line up with TRBD1. V shed 1 base, J shed 7 bases, and the junction held 3 bases outside the gene matches. CDR3 length equals 14 residues. Germline V lookup: CDR1 KGHSH, CDR2 LQKENI. CDR3 in amino acids: CASSPLDRGPEQYF. For the CDR3, the DNA is TGTGCCAGCTCACCACTGGACAGGGGGCCGGAGCAGTACTTC.

This chain uses TRBV5-1 with TRBJ1-4, with unresolved D. Germline loops: CDR1 SGHRS, CDR2 YFSETQ. Trimming took off 0 bases at V and 3 bases at J, with 6 bases between the two ends. This CDR3 region has 14 residues. The DNA of the CDR3 is TGCGCCAGCAGCTTGGGGGAGGCTAATGAAAAACTGTTTTTT. The encoded protein is CASSLGEANEKLFF.

This rearrangement joins TRBV27 to TRBJ1-2; tentatively, D is TRBD1 (5 bases). Deletions cut 0 bases from V and 7 bases from J, with 18 bases between. From germline, CDR1 is MNHEY and CDR2 SMNVEV (reference sequence). This CDR3 comprises 16 residues. CDR3 bases: TGTGCCAGCAGTTTATCGGGACTAGATCGTTTCAGTGGCTACACCTTC. Its translation: CASSLSGLDRFSGYTF.

This clone is a singleton in its sample. The chain combines TRBV10-3 with TRBJ2-1, with 7 bases identical to TRBD2. V gave up 3 bases and J gave up 4 bases; unmatched junction bases: 6. Germline values: CDR1 ENHRY, CDR2 SYGVKD. There are 15 residues in the CDR3. CDR3 DNA sequence: TGTGCCATCAGTGAATGGTCTAGCGGATACAATGAGCAGTTCTTC. Its protein is CAISEWSSGYNEQFF.

The chain is built from TRBV7-8 and TRBJ2-3; 12 bases are shared with TRBD2. V was pared by 1 base and J by 4 bases, with 3 bases of the junction left unmatched. Germline loops: CDR1 SGHVS, CDR2 FQNEAQ. The length of the CDR3 is 16 residues. This CDR3 reads CASSLDLAGGSDTQYF. The DNA of the CDR3 is TGTGCCAGCAGCTTAGACCTAGCGGGAGGGTCAGATACGCAGTATTTT. The full variable domain, with the rest looked up from reference TRBV7-8 and TRBJ2-3, is GAGVSQSPRYKVAKRGQDVALRCDPISGHVSLFWYQQALGQGPEFLTYFQNEAQLDKSGLPSDRFFAERPEGSVSTLKIQRTQQEDSAVYLCASSLDLAGGSDTQYFGPGTRLTVL.

V gene TRBV29-1 combines with J gene TRBJ2-7; 8 positions agree with TRBD2. The CDR3 spans 14 residues. From germline, CDR1 is SQVTM and CDR2 ANQGSEA. Losses at the gene ends were 6 bases for V and 4 bases for J; bases not matched to a gene: 11. CDR3 sequence reads: CSVGVLAGQYEQYF. CDR3 nucleotides: TGCAGCGTGGGGGTGCTAGCGGGCCAATACGAGCAGTACTTC.

With regard to this clone: Other DNA variants within this sample encode the same CDR3. The J gene is TRBJ2-3, the V gene TRBV5-6; 9 bases map to TRBD2. The CDR3 contains 15 residues. CDR1 SGHDT and CDR2 YYEEEE come from the germline V gene. V lost 0 bases, J lost 1 base, and 0 bases stayed unmatched. The CDR3 nucleotides are TGTGCCAGCAGCTTGGGACTAGCGGGCACAGATACGCAGTATTTT. Translating it yields CASSLGLAGTDTQYF.

V usage is TRBV13 and J usage is TRBJ1-6; 8 positions agree with TRBD1. The CDR3 sequence is 15 residues long. Germline V gives CDR1 PRHDT, CDR2 FYEKMQ (reference sequence). After removal of 5 bases from V and 12 bases from J, the junction contained 12 bases not matched to a gene. The DNA for the CDR3 is TGTGCCAGCAGCCCGGGGGACAGGACGTTCCAACCCCTCCACTTT. Encoded protein: CASSPGDRTFQPLHF.

This clone was seen just once. This chain joins TRBV18 and TRBJ1-2; 7 bases fit TRBD1. V lost 1 base to trimming and J lost 4 bases; unmatched junction nucleotides: 3. The V gene's germline CDR1 is KGHSH and CDR2 LQKENI. This CDR3 has 14 amino acids. The CDR3 loop reads CASSPLSGGYGYTF. The DNA of the CDR3 is TGTGCCAGCTCACCACTTTCAGGGGGCTATGGCTACACCTTC.

V and J are TRBV27 and TRBJ1-5; D is possibly TRBD1 (5 bases). V was clipped by 6 bases and J by 2 bases, with 20 bases between them. CDR1 and CDR2 (germline): MNHEY, SMNVEV (reference sequence). This CDR3 spans 17 amino acids. CDR3 in DNA: TGTGCCAGCAGCCCGACTGGGGGGATTTTAGGCAATCAGCCCCAGCATTTT. It translates to CASSPTGGILGNQPQHF.

V and J are TRBV6-1 and TRBJ2-2; no clear D gene. The CDR3 is 15 residues long. V gave up 3 bases and J gave up 0 bases, with 8 bases separating them. The germline CDR1 and CDR2 sequences are MNHNS and SASEGT. In nucleotides, the CDR3 is TGTGCCAGCAGTGACAGATTCGCGAACACCGGGGAGCTGTTTTTT. Residues: CASSDRFANTGELFF.

The V gene is TRBV3-1 (or the pseudogene TRBV3-2), the J gene TRBJ1-3; the D gene is possibly TRBD1 (5 bases). Trimming took off 0 bases at V and 0 bases at J, with 12 bases between the two ends. The CDR3 spans 17 residues. Germline V gene lookup returns CDR1 LGHDT and CDR2 YNNKEL (reference sequence). The CDR3 nucleotides read TGTGCCAGCAGCCAAGATCTCACAGGCTTCTCTGGAAACACCATATATTTT. Translation gives CASSQDLTGFSGNTIYF.

The chain is built from TRBV28 and TRBJ2-6; maybe TRBD1 (5 bases). Germline CDR1 and CDR2: MDHEN and SYDVKM. The CDR3 has 19 amino acids. The V and J ends lost 6 bases and 0 bases respectively, with 21 bases between them. The CDR3 sequence: CASSSRRQPTFSGANVLTF. In nucleotides, the CDR3 is TGTGCCAGCAGCAGCCGAAGACAGCCCACCTTCTCTGGGGCCAACGTCCTGACTTTC.

This rearrangement joins TRBV7-8 to TRBJ2-2; 7 nucleotides agree with TRBD2. The CDR3 contains 14 residues. V was pared by 5 bases and J by 6 bases, with 6 bases of the junction left unmatched. Per the germline V gene, CDR1 is SGHVS and CDR2 is FQNEAQ. The CDR3 loop reads CASSRGLEAGELFF. The CDR3 nucleotides are TGTGCCAGCAGCCGCGGACTAGAGGCCGGGGAGCTGTTTTTT.

The rearrangement links TRBV27 to TRBJ1-2; D might be TRBD1 (6 bases). Germline loops: CDR1 MNHEY, CDR2 SMNVEV (reference sequence). Trimming shortened V by 1 base and J by 8 bases, and 14 bases separated the two germline ends. The CDR3 spans 14 residues. As DNA, the CDR3 is TGTGCCAGCAGTTTATGGCAGGGGTCGGGGGGCTACACCTTC. It yields the protein CASSLWQGSGGYTF.

The J gene is TRBJ2-1, the V gene TRBV24-1, with 11 bases that match TRBD2. CDR3 length: 17 residues. V shed 4 bases and J 8 bases; nucleotides not matched to a gene: 12. Germline-derived CDR1 and CDR2 are KGHDR and SFDVKD. The CDR3 sequence: CATSDPGTSGSFDEQFF. The CDR3 bases are TGTGCCACCAGTGACCCTGGGACTAGCGGTTCTTTCGATGAGCAGTTCTTC.

The J gene is TRBJ1-2, the V gene TRBV7-2; D remains ambiguous. V dropped 1 base and J dropped 1 base, with 7 bases sitting between them. The CDR3 is 14 amino acids. Per the germline V gene, CDR1 is SGHTA and CDR2 is FQGNSA. The CDR3 reads CASSLGRVNYGYTF. The CDR3 DNA is TGTGCCAGCAGCTTAGGTCGGGTTAACTATGGCTACACCTTC.

This sequence joins TRBV6-5 and TRBJ1-1; D not resolved. Trimming removed 7 bases from V and 11 bases from J, with 14 bases in between. Germline CDR1 MNHEY, CDR2 SVGAGI. The CDR3 contains 11 residues. CDR3 in amino acids: CASTQAEEAFF. Written as DNA, the CDR3 is TGTGCCAGCACTCAGGCGGAGGAGGCTTTCTTT.

This clone was seen only a few times. The V call is TRBV28, the J call TRBJ2-3; 7 nucleotides match TRBD1. Germline V gene lookup returns CDR1 MDHEN and CDR2 SYDVKM. There are 14 residues in the CDR3. V trimming: 6 bases; J trimming: 2 bases; junction bases outside the gene matches: 5. In DNA form, the CDR3 reads TGTGCCAGCAGCCACGGGACAGTCACAGATACGCAGTATTTT. Translating it yields CASSHGTVTDTQYF.

The genes are TRBV7-9 and TRBJ2-7; no firm D call. The CDR3 contains 14 residues. V was cut by 5 bases and J by 3 bases, with 14 bases left in between. The germline V gene has CDR1 SEHNR and CDR2 FQNEAQ (reference sequence). DNA of the CDR3: TGTGCCAGCAGCCCCTCTAGGTCCCGCTACGAGCAGTACTTC. Its protein product is CASSPSRSRYEQYF.

About this clone itself: Relative to the germline gene, one junction end is altered; a read error may explain this. The V call is TRBV5-1, the J call TRBJ1-4, with 9 bases that match TRBD1. Germline V gene lookup returns CDR1 SGHRS and CDR2 YFSETQ. The CDR3 runs 14 residues. The CDR3 protein is CASSFGTGNGKLFF. Here the CDR3 DNA reads TGCGCCAGCAGCTTCGGGACAGGGAATGGAAAACTGTTTTTT.

In regard to this clone: One junction end does not reproduce the germline sequence, and a read error may be involved. This chain uses TRBV11-2 with TRBJ2-3; 9 positions match TRBD1. The germline CDR1 and CDR2 sequences are SGHAT and FQNNGV. There are 15 residues in the CDR3. As DNA, the CDR3 is TGTGCCAGCAGCCTAGAAGGGACAGGGACAGATACGCAGTATTTT. Protein: CASSLEGTGTDTQYF. The variable domain in full, with the rest retrieved from reference TRBV11-2 and TRBJ2-3, is EAGVAQSPRYKIIEKRQSVAFWCNPISGHATLYWYQQILGQGPKLLIQFQNNGVVDDSQLPKDRFSAERLKGVDSTLKIQPAKLEDSAVYLCASSLEGTGTDTQYFGPGTRLTVL.

The genes are TRBV3-1 (or the pseudogene TRBV3-2) and TRBJ1-1; 9 bases fit TRBD1. The CDR3 loop spans 13 amino acids. CDR1 LGHDT and CDR2 YNNKEL come from the germline V gene (reference sequence). Germline trimming cut 8 bases from V and 11 bases from J; bases unmatched to any gene: 12. This chain's CDR3 is CASAKQGAPDAFF. CDR3 in DNA: TGTGCCAGCGCGAAACAGGGGGCCCCAGATGCTTTCTTT.

This rearrangement joins TRBV5-5 to TRBJ2-7; D possibly corresponds to TRBD2 (7 bases). The CDR3 length is 15 residues. The V gene's germline CDR1 is SGHKS and CDR2 YYEKEE (reference sequence). V gave up 0 bases and J gave up 2 bases, with 12 bases separating them. The CDR3 region has the DNA TGTGCCAGCAGCTTGGGGGCGGGGGCGACCTACGAGCAGTACTTC. Protein product: CASSLGAGATYEQYF.

J is TRBJ1-1 and V is TRBV19; the match to TRBD1 covers 8 bases. J was trimmed by 6 bases and V by 3 bases; bases with no gene match: 6. CDR3 length: 14 residues. Looked up from germline, CDR1 is LNHDA and CDR2 is SQIVND (reference sequence). The CDR3 region has the DNA TGTGCCAGTAGTATTTTTCAGGGGGCTTCTGAAGCTTTCTTT. This sequence encodes CASSIFQGASEAFF.

The genes are TRBV5-5 and TRBJ1-3, with 8 bases aligning to TRBD1. The junction had 4 bases not matched to a gene; V was cut back by 1 base and J by 1 base. Per germline, CDR1 SGHKS and CDR2 YYEKEE (reference sequence). The CDR3 sequence is 16 residues long. This CDR3 is CASSLQGAFSGNTIYF. CDR3 coding DNA: TGTGCCAGCAGCTTGCAGGGGGCCTTTTCTGGAAACACCATATATTTT.

The sample holds one count of this clone. The chain links TRBV9 to TRBJ2-2; D gene ambiguous. Trimming took off 3 bases at V and 4 bases at J, with 7 bases between the two ends. In germline, CDR1 is SGDLS, CDR2 YYNGEE. This CDR3 is built from 13 residues. The CDR3 nucleotides are TGTGCCAGCAGCGCCCCTAGCACCGGGGAGCTGTTTTTT. Encoded protein: CASSAPSTGELFF.

The chain joins TRBV5-1 to TRBJ1-1; D is uncertain. There are 14 residues in the CDR3. V gave up 0 bases and J gave up 6 bases, with 12 bases separating them. From germline, CDR1 is SGHRS and CDR2 YFSETQ. CDR3 nucleotide sequence: TGCGCCAGCAGCTTGGAGGGAGGGATCGCTGAAGCTTTCTTT. It codes for CASSLEGGIAEAFF.